This TCR beta chain originates from a study of cytomegalovirus exposure and HLA in healthy donors. Background on the study: The study's early data release held roughly 91 million unique TCRs from HLA-typed donors.

Vbeta (60) and Jbeta (13) primers were used in the PCR. Authors' analysis steps: Later, roughly 80 million unique TCR beta chains were counted in an analysis, and roughly 10 million of them were shared. Measured with immunoSEQ multiplex PCR; TCRdb has only the in-frame clones, and not every one. V and J calls and clone size come straight from that table; D and trimming were deduced from the DNA. The table includes 300,000 or so clones, approximately 85% detected once. Overall study findings and caveats: The majority of TCR sequences were rare, yet some public TCRs appeared in many donors. For most TCR beta V segments, an earlier analysis put the productive rate at about 90% or about 30% of the time.

Details on this clone: Its antigen is currently unknown.

The CDR3 has 13 amino acids. Trimming removed 3 bases from V and 4 bases from J, with 6 bases in between. CDR1 and CDR2 (germline): MRHNA, SNTAGT. The rearrangement joins TRBV6-4 to TRBJ2-2; D is ambiguous. The source of this sequence is a woman aged 40 to 50 in good health and CMV-seropositive. Material: PBMCs. As DNA, the CDR3 is TGTGCCAGCAGTGATACCAGCACCGGGGAGCTGTTTTTT. Protein sequence: CASSDTSTGELFF.